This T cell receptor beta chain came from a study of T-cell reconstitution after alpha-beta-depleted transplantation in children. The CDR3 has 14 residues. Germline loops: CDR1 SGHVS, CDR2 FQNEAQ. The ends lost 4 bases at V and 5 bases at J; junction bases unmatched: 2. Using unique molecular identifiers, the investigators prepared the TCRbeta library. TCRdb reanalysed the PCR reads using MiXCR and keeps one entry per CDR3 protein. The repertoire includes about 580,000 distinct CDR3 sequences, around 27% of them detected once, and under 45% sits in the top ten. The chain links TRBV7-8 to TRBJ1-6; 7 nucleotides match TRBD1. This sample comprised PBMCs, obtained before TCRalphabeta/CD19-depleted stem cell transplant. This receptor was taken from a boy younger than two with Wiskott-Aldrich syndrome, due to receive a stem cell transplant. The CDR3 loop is CASSYGTDNSPLHF. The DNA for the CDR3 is TGTGCCAGCAGCTACGGGACAGATAATTCACCCCTCCACTTT.